These T cell receptor beta chains were read from a single sample in a study of human T cells and chemical hapten exposure. Each CDR3 protein gets one entry after TCRdb re-called the RACE reads with MiXCR. The sample lists some 36,000 distinct CDR3 sequences, approximately 9.5% occurring once. Sample: whole blood, taken in connection with sensitization to the hapten diphenylcyclopropenone (DPC). The receptors here all came from a man aged 45-60 years with alopecia areata. Some clones in this sample may be carry-over from other donors' samples. CDR3s leave out the opening cysteine and the closing phenylalanine or tryptophan. Fields, in order: CDR3 length, V gene, D gene, CDR3 protein. The D gene is left open where the match is weak.

CDR3 length: 14
V gene: TRBV7-2
D gene: TRBD1
CDR3 protein: ASSRQWDRGYNEQF

CDR3 length: 14
V gene: TRBV6-1
D gene: TRBD2
CDR3 protein: ASSERMGLAINEQF

CDR3 length: 12
V gene: TRBV4-2
D gene: -
CDR3 protein: ASSEQGLNTEAF

CDR3 length: 10
V gene: TRBV7-2
D gene: -
CDR3 protein: ASSTNSRPLH

CDR3 length: 8
V gene: TRBV29-1
D gene: -
CDR3 protein: SCMNTEAF

CDR3 length: 13
V gene: TRBV21-1
D gene: -
CDR3 protein: ASSAGEGNQETQY

CDR3 length: 11
V gene: TRBV18
D gene: -
CDR3 protein: ASSPFPGVEQY

CDR3 length: 14
V gene: TRBV5-6
D gene: -
CDR3 protein: ASSRREAGSNQPQH

CDR3 length: 12
V gene: TRBV28
D gene: TRBD2
CDR3 protein: ASTLLAGAYEQY

CDR3 length: 9
V gene: TRBV29-1
D gene: -
CDR3 protein: SGAVGVEQY

CDR3 length: 13
V gene: TRBV25-1
D gene: TRBD1
CDR3 protein: ASSPRGGADEKLF

CDR3 length: 15
V gene: TRBV20-1
D gene: TRBD2
CDR3 protein: SARSRGLAGTTDTQY

CDR3 length: 12
V gene: TRBV29-1
D gene: TRBD1
CDR3 protein: SVEPGTGDYGYT

CDR3 length: 14
V gene: TRBV4-3
D gene: TRBD1
CDR3 protein: ASSQLGQGILDTQY

CDR3 length: 13
V gene: TRBV6-6
D gene: TRBD2
CDR3 protein: ASTPTREGISEQY

CDR3 length: 11
V gene: TRBV5-4
D gene: -
CDR3 protein: ASSSSQGGEQF

CDR3 length: 15
V gene: TRBV3-1
D gene: TRBD2
CDR3 protein: ASSQVGTTIRTYEQY

CDR3 length: 13
V gene: TRBV6-5
D gene: -
CDR3 protein: ASSYSTVGNQPQH

CDR3 length: 14
V gene: TRBV29-1
D gene: -
CDR3 protein: SVERVKGPNTGELF

CDR3 length: 11
V gene: TRBV7-6
D gene: -
CDR3 protein: ASRYGQNTEAF

CDR3 length: 15
V gene: TRBV6-5
D gene: TRBD2
CDR3 protein: ASSSAQGLAEGNEQF

CDR3 length: 14
V gene: TRBV6-2/TRBV6-3
D gene: TRBD1
CDR3 protein: ASSYAPGGSTDTQY

CDR3 length: 11
V gene: TRBV10-2
D gene: -
CDR3 protein: ASSASQYNEQF

CDR3 length: 11
V gene: TRBV7-6
D gene: TRBD2
CDR3 protein: ASRSGNTDTQY

CDR3 length: 13
V gene: TRBV28
D gene: -
CDR3 protein: ASSPRLTSNQPQH